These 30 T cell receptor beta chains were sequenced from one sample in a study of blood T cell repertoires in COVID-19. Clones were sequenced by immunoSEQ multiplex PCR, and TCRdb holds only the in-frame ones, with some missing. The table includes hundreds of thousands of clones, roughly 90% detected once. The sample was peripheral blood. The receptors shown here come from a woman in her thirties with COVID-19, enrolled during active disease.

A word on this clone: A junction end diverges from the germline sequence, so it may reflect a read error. CDR3 residues: CASSLAGRGQETQYF. The CDR3 region has the DNA TGTGCTAGCAGCTTAGCGGGCAGGGGGCAAGAGACCCAGTACTTC. V usage is TRBV7-7 and J usage is TRBJ2-5; the D gene could be TRBD1 or TRBD2 (7 bases each). This CDR3 contains 15 residues. The V gene's germline CDR1 is SSHAT and CDR2 FNYEAQ (reference sequence).

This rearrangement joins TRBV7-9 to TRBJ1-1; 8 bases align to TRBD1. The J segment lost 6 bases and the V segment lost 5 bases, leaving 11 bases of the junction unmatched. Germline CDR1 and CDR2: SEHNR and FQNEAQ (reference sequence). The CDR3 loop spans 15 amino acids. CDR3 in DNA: TGTGCCAGCAGCCCTCTAGGGTCAGGGGGCTCTGAAGCTTTCTTT. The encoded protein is CASSPLGSGGSEAFF.

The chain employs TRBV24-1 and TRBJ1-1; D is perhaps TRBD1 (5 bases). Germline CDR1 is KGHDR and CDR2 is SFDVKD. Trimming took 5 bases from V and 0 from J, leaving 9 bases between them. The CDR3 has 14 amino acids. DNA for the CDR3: TGTGCCACCAGTGGAAAAGGGGTGAACACTGAAGCTTTCTTT. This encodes CATSGKGVNTEAFF.

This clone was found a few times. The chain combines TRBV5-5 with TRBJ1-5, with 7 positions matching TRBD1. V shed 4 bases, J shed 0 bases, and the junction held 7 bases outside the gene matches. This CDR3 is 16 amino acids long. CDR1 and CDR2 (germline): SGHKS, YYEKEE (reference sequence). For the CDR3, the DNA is TGTGCCAGCAGCAGGGACAGCCCCGTTAGCAATCAGCCCCAGCATTTT. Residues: CASSRDSPVSNQPQHF.

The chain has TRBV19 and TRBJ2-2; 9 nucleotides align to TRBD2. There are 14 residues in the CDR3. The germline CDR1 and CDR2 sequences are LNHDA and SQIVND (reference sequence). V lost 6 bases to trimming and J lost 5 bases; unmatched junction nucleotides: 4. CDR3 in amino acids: CASRLAGGTGELFF. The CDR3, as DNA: TGTGCCAGTAGGCTTGCGGGGGGGACCGGGGAGCTGTTTTTT. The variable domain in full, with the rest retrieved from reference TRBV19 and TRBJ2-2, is DGGITQSPKYLFRKEGQNVTLSCEQNLNHDAMYWYRQDPGQGLRLIYYSQIVNDFQKGDIAEGYSVSREKKESFPLTVTSAQKNPTAFYLCASRLAGGTGELFFGEGSRLTVL.

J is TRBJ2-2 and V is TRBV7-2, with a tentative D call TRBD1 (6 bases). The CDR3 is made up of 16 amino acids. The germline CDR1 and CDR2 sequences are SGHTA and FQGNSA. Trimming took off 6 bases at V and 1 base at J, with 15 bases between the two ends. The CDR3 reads CASRPSGGGNTGELFF. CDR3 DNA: TGTGCCAGCAGGCCCAGTGGGGGCGGGAACACCGGGGAGCTGTTTTTT.

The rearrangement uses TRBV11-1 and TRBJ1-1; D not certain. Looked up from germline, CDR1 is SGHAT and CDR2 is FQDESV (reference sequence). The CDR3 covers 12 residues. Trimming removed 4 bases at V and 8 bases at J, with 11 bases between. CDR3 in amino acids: CASSWPGLEAFF. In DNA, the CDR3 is TGTGCCAGCAGCTGGCCGGGGTTAGAAGCTTTCTTT.

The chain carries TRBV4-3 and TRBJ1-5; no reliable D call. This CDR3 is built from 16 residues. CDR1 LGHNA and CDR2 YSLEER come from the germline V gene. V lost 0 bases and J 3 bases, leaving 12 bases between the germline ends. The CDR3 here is CASSQDGGASNQPQHF. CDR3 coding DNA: TGCGCCAGCAGCCAAGACGGCGGAGCTTCCAATCAGCCCCAGCATTTT.

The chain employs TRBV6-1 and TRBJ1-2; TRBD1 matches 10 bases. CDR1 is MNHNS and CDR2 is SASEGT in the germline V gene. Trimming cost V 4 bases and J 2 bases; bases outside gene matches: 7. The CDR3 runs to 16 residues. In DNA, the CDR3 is TGTGCCAGCAGTGCTTCGGGGGACAGGGGAAACTATGGCTACACCTTC. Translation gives CASSASGDRGNYGYTF.

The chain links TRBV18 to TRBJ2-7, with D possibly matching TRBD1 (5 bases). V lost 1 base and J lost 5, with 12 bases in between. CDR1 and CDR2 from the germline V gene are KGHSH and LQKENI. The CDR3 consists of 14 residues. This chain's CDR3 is CASSPQGFPHEQYF. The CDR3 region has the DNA TGTGCCAGCTCACCACAGGGGTTTCCCCACGAGCAGTACTTC.

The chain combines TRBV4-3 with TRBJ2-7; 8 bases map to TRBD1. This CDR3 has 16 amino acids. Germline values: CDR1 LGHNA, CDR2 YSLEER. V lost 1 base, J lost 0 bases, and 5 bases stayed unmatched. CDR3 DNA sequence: TGCGCCAGCAGCCAAGCCGCGACAGGGGTCTCCTACGAGCAGTACTTC. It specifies CASSQAATGVSYEQYF.

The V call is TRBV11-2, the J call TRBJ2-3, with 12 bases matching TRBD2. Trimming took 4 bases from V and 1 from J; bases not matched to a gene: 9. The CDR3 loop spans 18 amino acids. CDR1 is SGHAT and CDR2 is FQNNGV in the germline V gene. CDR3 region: CASSSRRRTSGGTDTQYF. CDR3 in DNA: TGTGCCAGCAGCTCCAGGCGCCGGACTAGCGGGGGCACAGATACGCAGTATTTT.

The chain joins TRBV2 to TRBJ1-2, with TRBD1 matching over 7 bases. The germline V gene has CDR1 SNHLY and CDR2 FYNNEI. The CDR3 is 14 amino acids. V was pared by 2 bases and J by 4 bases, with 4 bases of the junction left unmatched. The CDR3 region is CASSEQGGSYGYTF. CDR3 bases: TGTGCCAGCAGTGAACAGGGGGGCAGCTATGGCTACACCTTC.

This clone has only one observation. The CDR3 DNA sequence: TGTGCCAGTAAAGAGACCGGGACAGACAACTATGGCTACACCTTC. Amino acid sequence: CASKETGTDNYGYTF. V and J are TRBV19 and TRBJ1-2; 7 bases are shared with TRBD1. V was clipped by 7 bases and J by 2 bases; unmatched bases: 10. Germline V gene data show CDR1 as LNHDA and CDR2 as SQIVND (reference sequence). There are 15 residues in the CDR3.

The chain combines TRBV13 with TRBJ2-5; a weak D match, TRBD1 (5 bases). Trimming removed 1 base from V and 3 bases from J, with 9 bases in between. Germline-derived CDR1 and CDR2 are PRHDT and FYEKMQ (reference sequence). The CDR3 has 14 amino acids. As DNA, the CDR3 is TGTGCCAGCAGCTTAGAGACAGTCAAAGAGACCCAGTACTTC. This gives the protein CASSLETVKETQYF. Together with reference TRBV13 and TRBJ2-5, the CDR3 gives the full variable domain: AAGVIQSPRHLIKEKRETATLKCYPIPRHDTVYWYQQGPGQDPQFLISFYEKMQSDKGSIPDRFSAQQFSDYHSELNMSSLELGDSALYFCASSLETVKETQYFGPGTRLLVL.

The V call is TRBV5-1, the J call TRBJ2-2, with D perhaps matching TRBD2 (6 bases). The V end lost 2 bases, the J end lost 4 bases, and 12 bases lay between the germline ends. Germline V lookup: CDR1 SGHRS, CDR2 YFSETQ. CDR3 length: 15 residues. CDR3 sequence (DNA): TGCGCCAGCAGCTTCCCTAGCGTGGGCACCGGGGAGCTGTTTTTT. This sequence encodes CASSFPSVGTGELFF.

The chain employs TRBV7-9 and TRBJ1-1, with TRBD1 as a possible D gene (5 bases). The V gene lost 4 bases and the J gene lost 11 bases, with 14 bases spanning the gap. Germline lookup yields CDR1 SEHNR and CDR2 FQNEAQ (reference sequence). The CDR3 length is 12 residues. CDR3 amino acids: CASSSVGGTAFF. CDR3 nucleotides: TGTGCCAGCAGCTCCGTAGGAGGGACGGCTTTCTTT.

The CDR3 is CASSLEGTGGMYEQYF. For the CDR3, the DNA is TGTGCCAGCAGCTTAGAAGGGACAGGGGGTATGTACGAGCAGTACTTC. This chain uses TRBV11-2 with TRBJ2-7; 11 nucleotides match TRBD1. Trimming at V came to 0 bases and at J to 4 bases, leaving 5 bases not matched to a gene. The CDR3 has 16 residues. Germline-derived CDR1 and CDR2 are SGHAT and FQNNGV. The complete variable domain, with remaining parts taken from reference TRBV11-2 and TRBJ2-7, reads EAGVAQSPRYKIIEKRQSVAFWCNPISGHATLYWYQQILGQGPKLLIQFQNNGVVDDSQLPKDRFSAERLKGVDSTLKIQPAKLEDSAVYLCASSLEGTGGMYEQYFGPGTRLTVT.

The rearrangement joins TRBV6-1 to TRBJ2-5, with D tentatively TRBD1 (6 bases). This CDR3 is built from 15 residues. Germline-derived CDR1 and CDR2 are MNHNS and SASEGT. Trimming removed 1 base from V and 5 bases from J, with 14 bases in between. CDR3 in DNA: TGTGCCAGCAGTGAAGAGTTAAATGGGGGCGAGACCCAGTACTTC. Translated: CASSEELNGGETQYF.

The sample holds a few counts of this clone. CDR3 loop: CASSHGTGLGETQYF. DNA for the CDR3: TGCGCCAGCAGCCATGGGACAGGGTTGGGGGAGACCCAGTACTTC. V is TRBV4-1 and J is TRBJ2-5; 9 positions match TRBD1. Trimming at V came to 3 bases and at J to 5 bases, leaving 7 bases not matched to a gene. Per the germline V gene, CDR1 is MGHRA and CDR2 is YSYEKL. The CDR3 is 15 residues long.

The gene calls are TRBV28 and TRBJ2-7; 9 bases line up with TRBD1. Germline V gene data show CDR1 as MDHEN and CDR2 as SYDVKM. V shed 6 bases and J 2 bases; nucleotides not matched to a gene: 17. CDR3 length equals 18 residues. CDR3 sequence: CASSPLTGGRGQTYEQYF. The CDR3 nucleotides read TGTGCCAGCAGCCCATTGACAGGGGGTCGGGGGCAAACCTACGAGCAGTACTTC.

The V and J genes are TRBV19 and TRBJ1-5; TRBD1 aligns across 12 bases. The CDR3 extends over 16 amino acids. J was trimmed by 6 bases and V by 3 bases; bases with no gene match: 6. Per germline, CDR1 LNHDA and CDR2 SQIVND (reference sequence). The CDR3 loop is CASSMWGQGAPQPQHF. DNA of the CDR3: TGTGCCAGTAGTATGTGGGGACAGGGGGCCCCTCAGCCCCAGCATTTT.

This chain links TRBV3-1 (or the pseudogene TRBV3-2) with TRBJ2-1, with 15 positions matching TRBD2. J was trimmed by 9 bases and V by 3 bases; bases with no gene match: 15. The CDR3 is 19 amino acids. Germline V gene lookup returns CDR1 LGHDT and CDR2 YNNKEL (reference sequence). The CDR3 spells CASSHSPGTSGGFRREQFF. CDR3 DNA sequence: TGTGCCAGCAGCCATTCCCCCGGGACTAGCGGGGGGTTTAGGCGTGAGCAGTTCTTC.

In nucleotides, the CDR3 is TGCGCCAGCAGCTGGGACATCTACAATGAGCAGTTCTTC. The encoded protein is CASSWDIYNEQFF. This rearrangement joins TRBV5-1 to TRBJ2-1, with a tentative D call TRBD1 (6 bases). V lost 3 bases and J 3 bases, leaving 7 bases between the germline ends. Germline assignment: CDR1 SGHRS and CDR2 YFSETQ. The CDR3 is 13 residues long.

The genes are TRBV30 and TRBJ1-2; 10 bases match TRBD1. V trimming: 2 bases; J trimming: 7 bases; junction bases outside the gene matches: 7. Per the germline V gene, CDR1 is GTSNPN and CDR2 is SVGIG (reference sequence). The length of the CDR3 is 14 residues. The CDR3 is CAWSTPGTGVGYTF. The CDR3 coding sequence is TGTGCCTGGAGTACCCCCGGGACAGGGGTTGGCTACACCTTC.

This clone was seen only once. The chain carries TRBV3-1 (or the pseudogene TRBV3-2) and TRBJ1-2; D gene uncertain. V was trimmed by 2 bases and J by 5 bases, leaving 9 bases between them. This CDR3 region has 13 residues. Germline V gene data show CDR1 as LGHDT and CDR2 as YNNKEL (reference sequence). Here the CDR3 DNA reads TGTGCCAGCAGCCAACAGGCCGTGTATGGCTACACCTTC. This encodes CASSQQAVYGYTF.

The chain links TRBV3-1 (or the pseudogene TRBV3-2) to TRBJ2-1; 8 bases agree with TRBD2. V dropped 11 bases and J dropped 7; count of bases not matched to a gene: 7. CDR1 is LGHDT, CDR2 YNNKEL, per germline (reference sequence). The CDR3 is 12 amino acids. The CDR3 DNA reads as TGTGCCTGCCTCGGGGGGGGAAATGAGCAGTTCTTC. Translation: CACLGGGNEQFF.

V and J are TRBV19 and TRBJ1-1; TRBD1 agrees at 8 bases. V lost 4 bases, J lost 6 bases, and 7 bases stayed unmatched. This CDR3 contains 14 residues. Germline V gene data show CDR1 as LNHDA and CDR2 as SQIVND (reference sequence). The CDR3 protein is CASSTWDRWSEAFF. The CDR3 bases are TGTGCCAGTAGTACTTGGGACAGGTGGTCTGAAGCTTTCTTT.

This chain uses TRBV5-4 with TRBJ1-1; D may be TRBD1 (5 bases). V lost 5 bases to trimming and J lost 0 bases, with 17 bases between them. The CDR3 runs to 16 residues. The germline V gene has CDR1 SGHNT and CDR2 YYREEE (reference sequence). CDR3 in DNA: TGTGCCAGCAGACAGGACCTCACGGACCTGAACACTGAAGCTTTCTTT. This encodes CASRQDLTDLNTEAFF.

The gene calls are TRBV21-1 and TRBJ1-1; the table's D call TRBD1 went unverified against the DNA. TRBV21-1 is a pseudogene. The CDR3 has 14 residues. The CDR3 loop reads CASRHRAENTEAFF. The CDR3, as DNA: TGTGCCAGCAGGCACAGGGCGGAGAACACTGAAGCTTTCTTT.